This T cell receptor beta chain was identified during a study of siplizumab effects on memory and regulatory T cells. The data were produced by immunoSEQ multiplex PCR, yet TCRdb's version contains in-frame clones alone and is incomplete. The repertoire consists of about 100,000 clones, with about 91% occurring once and the leading ten covering approximately 2.7%. The ends lost 0 bases at V and 6 bases at J; junction bases unmatched: 4. From germline, CDR1 is SGHRS and CDR2 YFSETQ. This CDR3 has 15 amino acids. As concerns this clone: The same CDR3 is also encoded by other DNA sequences in this sample.

Sequencing input: CD4+ T cells sorted from blood. The sequence was collected from a human donor in good health. Some clones in this sample may be carry-over from other donors' samples. This sequence joins TRBV5-1 and TRBJ2-3; TRBD2 aligns across 10 bases. The CDR3 protein is CASSLGLAGVDTQYF. The CDR3 DNA reads TGCGCCAGCAGCTTGGGTCTAGCGGGAGTGGATACGCAGTATTTT.